This is a list of T cell receptor beta chains from one sample in a study of cytomegalovirus exposure and HLA in healthy donors. The repertoire was sequenced with immunoSEQ multiplex PCR; TCRdb's copy has only in-frame clones and lacks some. In the table there are about 180,000 clones, 60% to 80% of which are singletons. Sequences were obtained from PBMCs. The receptors originated from a man in his sixties in good health and CMV-seronegative. CDR3s include the opening cysteine and the closing phenylalanine or tryptophan. Each record gives: clone size, J gene, D gene, V gene, CDR3 protein, CDR3 DNA. A D gene is named only where the DNA matches it firmly. Clone sizes are given selectively: once, few, many, or a class where the clone is expanded.

>NA|TRBJ2-4|TRBD2|TRBV7-9
CASSYLSGGAKNIQYF
TGTGCCAGCAGCTATCTCAGCGGGGGGGCCAAAAACATTCAGTACTTC
>NA|TRBJ2-3|TRBD1|TRBV5-4
CASSSGTGVGTDTQYF
TGTGCCAGCAGCTCTGGGACAGGGGTGGGCACAGATACGCAGTATTTT
>once|TRBJ2-2|NA|TRBV18
CASSLRENTGELFF
TGTGCCAGCTCATTGCGGGAAAACACCGGGGAGCTGTTTTTT
>NA|TRBJ1-1|TRBD1|TRBV9
CASSARAPGQGEGGTEAFF
TGTGCCAGCAGCGCCCGAGCCCCAGGACAGGGGGAAGGAGGCACTGAAGCTTTCTTT
>NA|TRBJ2-7|TRBD1|TRBV28
CASRPFRDSLYEQYF
TGTGCCAGCAGACCTTTCCGGGACAGCCTCTACGAGCAGTACTTC
>few|TRBJ1-5|NA|TRBV19
CASSTGGQPQHF
TGTGCCAGTAGTACGGGGGGGCAGCCCCAGCATTTT
>few|TRBJ2-7|NA|TRBV29-1
CSDLPYEQYF
TGCAGCGATCTCCCCTACGAGCAGTACTTC
>NA|TRBJ2-1|NA|TRBV5-1
CASSLSRGLSYNEQFF
TGCGCCAGCAGCTTGTCTCGAGGGCTCTCCTACAATGAGCAGTTCTTC
>NA|TRBJ1-1|TRBD1|TRBV11-1
CASSHGQGNTEAFF
TGTGCCAGCAGTCACGGACAGGGGAACACTGAAGCTTTCTTT
>few|TRBJ2-5|NA|TRBV29-1
CSVGAGKYQETQYF
TGCAGCGTTGGGGCAGGGAAGTACCAAGAGACCCAGTACTTC
>NA|TRBJ2-7|NA|TRBV5-1
CASSLDTVGEQYF
TGCGCCAGCAGCTTGGATACAGTCGGTGAGCAGTACTTC
>NA|TRBJ1-1|NA|TRBV6-5
CASRNSGAKEAFF
TGTGCCAGCAGGAATTCAGGGGCGAAAGAAGCTTTCTTT
>NA|TRBJ1-1|TRBD1|TRBV7-2
CASSSNRGTEAFF
TGTGCCAGCAGCTCCAACAGGGGCACTGAAGCTTTCTTT
>NA|TRBJ1-4|NA|TRBV18
CASSPPWRGTDNEKLFF
TGTGCCAGCTCACCACCGTGGCGGGGGACGGATAATGAAAAACTGTTTTTT
>NA|TRBJ2-2|NA|TRBV14
CASSLRDSRTGELFF
TGTGCCAGCAGCCTTCGGGACTCTCGCACCGGGGAGCTGTTTTTT
>NA|TRBJ2-7|TRBD1|TRBV11-2
CASSTWTGGRDEQYF
TGTGCCAGCAGCACCTGGACAGGGGGTCGGGACGAGCAGTACTTC
>NA|TRBJ2-7|TRBD1|TRBV5-1
CARTRTGGDFYEQYF
TGCGCCAGAACAAGGACAGGGGGGGATTTCTACGAGCAGTACTTC
>few|TRBJ2-2|NA|TRBV5-6
CASSFPSNTGELFF
TGTGCCAGCAGCTTCCCCTCGAACACCGGGGAGCTGTTTTTT
>few|TRBJ1-2|TRBD1|TRBV30
CAWSPGTGGYGYTF
TGTGCCTGGAGCCCCGGGACAGGGGGCTATGGCTACACCTTC
>NA|TRBJ2-3|TRBD2|TRBV5-1
CASRSGLDGWDTQYF
TGCGCCAGCAGATCGGGACTAGACGGTTGGGATACGCAGTATTTT
>NA|TRBJ2-2|NA|TRBV14
CASSQVQGGSGELFF
TGTGCCAGCAGCCAAGTGCAGGGGGGATCCGGGGAGCTGTTTTTT
>few|TRBJ1-2|NA|TRBV29-1
CSVETTNYGYPF
TGCAGCGTTGAAACAACTAACTATGGCTACCCCTTC
>NA|TRBJ2-3|TRBD1|TRBV7-8
CASSLRDRGPADTQYF
TGTGCCAGCAGCTTACGGGACAGGGGGCCTGCAGATACGCAGTATTTT
>NA|TRBJ2-3|NA|TRBV20-1
CSGTLEDTQYF
TGCAGTGGTACGTTGGAGGATACGCAGTATTTT
>NA|TRBJ2-1|TRBD1|TRBV9
CASSGPQLRGHEQFF
TGTGCCAGCAGCGGGCCACAACTCAGGGGGCATGAGCAGTTCTTC
>few|TRBJ1-4|NA|TRBV7-2
CASSLVPGEKLFF
TGTGCCAGCAGCTTAGTACCGGGTGAAAAACTGTTTTTT